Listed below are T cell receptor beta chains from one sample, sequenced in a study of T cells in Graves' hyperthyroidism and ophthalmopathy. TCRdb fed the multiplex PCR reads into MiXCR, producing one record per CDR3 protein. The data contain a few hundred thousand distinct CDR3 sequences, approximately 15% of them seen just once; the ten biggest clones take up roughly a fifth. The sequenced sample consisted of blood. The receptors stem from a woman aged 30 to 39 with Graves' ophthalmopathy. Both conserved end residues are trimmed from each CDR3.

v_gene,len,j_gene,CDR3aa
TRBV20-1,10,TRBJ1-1,SATDRHTEAF
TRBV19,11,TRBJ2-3,ASSMIGADTQY
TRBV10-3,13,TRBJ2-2,AISESGRETGELF
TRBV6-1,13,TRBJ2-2,ASSYGTGRTGELF
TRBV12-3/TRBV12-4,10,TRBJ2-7,ASSFGVTEQY
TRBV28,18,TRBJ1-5,ASSPKGRDRGKSSNQPQH
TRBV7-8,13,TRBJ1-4,ASSPGPSGYEKLF
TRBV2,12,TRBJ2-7,ASKFQGSSYEQY
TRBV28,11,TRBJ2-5,ASKTGGAETQY
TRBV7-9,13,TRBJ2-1,ASSSVIGGNNEQF
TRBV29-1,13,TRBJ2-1,SVEGLAGHYNEQF
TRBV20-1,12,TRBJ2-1,SASPRDHYNEQF
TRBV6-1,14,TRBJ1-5,ASSEGPNRSNQPQH
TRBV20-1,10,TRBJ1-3,SARDPGNTIY
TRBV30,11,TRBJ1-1,ARSRGHDTEAF
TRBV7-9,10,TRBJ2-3,ASSPDTDTQY
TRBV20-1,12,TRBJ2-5,SEKVRDSQETQY
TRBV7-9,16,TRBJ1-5,ASSPYIHSSPENQPQH
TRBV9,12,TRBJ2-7,ASSVAAGSYEQY
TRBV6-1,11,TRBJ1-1,ASSSTLGLEAF
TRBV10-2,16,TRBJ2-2,ASSVGLAVSRDTGELF
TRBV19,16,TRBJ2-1,ASSPQPGTSGGADEQF
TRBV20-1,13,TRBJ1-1,SARDGRRTNTEAF
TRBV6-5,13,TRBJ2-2,ASSYMGTNTGELF
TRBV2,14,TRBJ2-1,ASSEVAGGPADEQF
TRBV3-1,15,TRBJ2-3,ASSLSVRGGGRDTQY
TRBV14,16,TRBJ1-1,ASSQGGDRIFLNTEAF
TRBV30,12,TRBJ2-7,AWNRQGRPYEQY
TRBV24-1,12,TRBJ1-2,ATRRTGGDYGYT
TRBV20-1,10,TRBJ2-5,SMRTVQETQY
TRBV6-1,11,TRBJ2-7,ASRGQGIGEQY